The present TCR beta chain was sequenced within a study of cytomegalovirus exposure and HLA in healthy donors. PCR employed 60 Vbeta and 13 Jbeta primers. TCRdb's copy holds only in-frame clones and misses some; the assay was immunoSEQ multiplex PCR. The sample holds some 200,000 clones, 70% seen once. Findings of the study overall: Most of the TCR beta V segments (in an earlier analysis) were productive either about 87% or about 30% of the time. Later analysis identified 16,951 TCR beta sequences associated with HLA alleles, using a false discovery rate threshold of 0.05.

Concerning this clone: What it binds is unknown.

CDR1 is LGHNA and CDR2 is YSLEER in the germline V gene. The CDR3 totals 16 residues. The trim removed 3 bases at V and 2 bases at J, leaving 7 bases unmatched. Sequences were obtained from PBMCs. V gene TRBV4-3 combines with J gene TRBJ1-2, with 9 positions matching TRBD1. This TCR was recovered from a man aged 40-50 years in good health and CMV-seropositive. CDR3 DNA sequence: TGCGCCAGCAGCCAGCACTCGACAGGGGGAAACTATGGCTACACCTTC. Its protein is CASSQHSTGGNYGYTF.